This T cell receptor (beta chain) was retrieved from a study of early T cells in non-severe SARS-CoV-2 infection. Study-wide context: It was bulk RNA from unsorted whole blood that was sequenced, and the chains were unpaired.

The V gene's germline CDR1 is SGHRS and CDR2 YFSETQ. The length of the CDR3 is 16 residues. V lost 0 bases to trimming and J lost 1 base; unmatched junction nucleotides: 2. Unique molecular identifiers (one per individual cDNA molecule) were attached. TCRdb analysed the 5' RACE reads with MiXCR anew, one entry per CDR3 protein. The sample has some 64,000 distinct CDR3 sequences, under 14% seen once. This TCR derives from an adult who was a healthcare worker with PCR-confirmed SARS-CoV-2 infection or an uninfected control (not recorded which). This chain connects TRBV5-1 to TRBJ2-3; 10 positions match TRBD2. Sequenced: whole blood. This CDR3 reads CASSLAGTSGTDTQYF. The CDR3 region has the DNA TGCGCCAGCAGCTTGGCCGGGACTAGCGGCACAGATACGCAGTATTTT.